The 5 T cell receptor beta chains reported below all come from one sample, sequenced in a study of T cell responses to AZD1222 COVID-19 vaccine. The table came from immunoSEQ multiplex PCR; TCRdb's copy has only in-frame clones and leaves some out. The table lists about 100,000 clones, less than 90% of them singletons. The material was peripheral blood, obtained on day 0 of AZD1222 vaccination. Source of these receptors: an adult in good health.

Written as DNA, the CDR3 is TGTGCCAGCAGTCCCGGGCTCTACACTGAAGCTTTCTTT. The encoded protein is CASSPGLYTEAFF. The J gene is TRBJ1-1, the V gene TRBV6-5; D remains ambiguous. Germline V gene data show CDR1 as MNHEY and CDR2 as SVGAGI. Trimming took off 5 bases at V and 3 bases at J, with 10 bases between the two ends. The CDR3 has 13 amino acids.

V gene TRBV5-4 combines with J gene TRBJ2-7; D is tentatively TRBD1 or TRBD2 (5 bases each). Trimming removed 4 bases at V and 6 bases at J, with 17 bases between. CDR1 and CDR2 (germline): SGHNT, YYREEE (reference sequence). This CDR3 spans 14 amino acids. The CDR3 bases are TGTGCCAGCAGCACGGGGACCCGGGCCTCCGAGCAGTACTTC. Amino acids: CASSTGTRASEQYF.

This CDR3 reads CASSRETGGLHF. Written as DNA, the CDR3 is TGTGCCAGCAGCCGTGAAACAGGAGGCCTCCACTTT. The genes are TRBV7-6 and TRBJ1-6, with D perhaps matching TRBD1 (5 bases). This CDR3 contains 12 residues. Germline V gene data show CDR1 as SGHVS and CDR2 as FNYEAQ. Deletions cut 5 bases from V and 15 bases from J, with 14 bases between.

V usage is TRBV30 and J usage is TRBJ2-1; D perhaps matches TRBD2 (6 bases). The CDR3 sequence is 16 residues long. Trimming left V 3 bases short and J 3 bases short, with 18 bases between. Germline V gene data show CDR1 as GTSNPN and CDR2 as SVGIG (reference sequence). CDR3 amino acids: CAWSPGTSLDYNEQFF. The DNA for the CDR3 is TGTGCCTGGAGCCCCGGGACTTCCCTTGACTACAATGAGCAGTTCTTC. Combining the CDR3 with reference TRBV30 and TRBJ2-1 gives the whole variable domain SQTIHQWPATLVQPVGSPLSLECTVEGTSNPNLYWYRQAAGRGLQLLFYSVGIGQISSEVPQNLSASRPQDRQFILSSKKLLLSDSGFYLCAWSPGTSLDYNEQFFGPGTRLTVL.

The chain has TRBV5-5 and TRBJ1-2; a possible D gene is TRBD1 (5 bases). V lost 4 bases to trimming and J lost 8 bases, with 12 bases between them. The CDR3 runs to 12 residues. Germline V gene sequence: CDR1 SGHKS, CDR2 YYEKEE (reference sequence). CDR3 coding DNA: TGTGCCAGCAGCATCCCGGGGGGGGGCTACACCTTC. Protein sequence: CASSIPGGGYTF.